This T cell receptor (beta chain) was documented in a study of blood T cell repertoires in COVID-19. On the study more broadly: Samples of COVID-19 (acute and convalescent) were obtained from the United States, Italy and Spain. From T cells, B-cell-depleted T cells, or PBMCs came the material, which was cDNA or gDNA.

TCRdb's table, derived via immunoSEQ multiplex PCR, lists solely in-frame clones and lacks some. The sample lists about 190,000 clones, less than 90% seen once, with around 21% in the top ten. Trimming removed 5 bases at V and 5 bases at J, with 21 bases between. The germline V gene has CDR1 MNHEY and CDR2 SMNVEV (reference sequence). The CDR3 runs to 16 residues. The chain joins TRBV27 to TRBJ2-5; tentative D call: TRBD1 (7 bases). The source material was peripheral blood. This TCR was sampled from a human donor in a cohort sampled during active COVID-19. CDR3 in DNA: TGTGCCAGCAGTCCGATATCCAGGGGGAGGTTGGAGACCCAGTACTTC. Protein sequence: CASSPISRGRLETQYF.